This is a list of T cell receptor beta chains from one sample in a study of T cell responses to AZD1222 COVID-19 vaccine. Sequenced by immunoSEQ multiplex PCR; TCRdb stores in-frame clones only, minus some. The sample records about 49,000 clones, 65% to 80% being singletons. The sample in question was peripheral blood, obtained on day 0 of AZD1222 vaccination. These receptors all stem from an adult in good health. CDR3s include the opening cysteine and the closing phenylalanine or tryptophan. Clone size is stated in some rows and not others, as once, few, many or a class when expanded.

V gene	clone size	J gene	CDR3 protein
TRBV27	-	TRBJ2-5	CASTPRSQETQYF
TRBV28	once	TRBJ1-1	CASSLKRDTLDTEAFF
TRBV11-2	once	TRBJ2-1	CASSRPPGEKSYNEQFF
TRBV6-1	few	TRBJ1-2	CASSEDSTPYGYTF
TRBV6-5	-	TRBJ2-4	CASNGGDIQYF
TRBV5-1	-	TRBJ1-3	CASSRDGGLSGNTIYF
TRBV3-1/TRBV3-2	-	TRBJ1-3	CASSQTWGEAGNTIYF
TRBV6-5	-	TRBJ2-1	CASSYSNPGGYEQFF
TRBV7-2	-	TRBJ1-1	CASSLLENTEAFF
TRBV5-6	-	TRBJ2-3	CASSVRDRGNTQYF
TRBV19	-	TRBJ2-1	CASSTQTSSGAAYNEQFF
TRBV11-2	-	TRBJ2-7	CASSLVGGGRSSYEQYF
TRBV30	-	TRBJ2-7	CAWAVEARREQYF
TRBV5-1	-	TRBJ2-5	CASSPDRYGTQYF
TRBV6-5	-	TRBJ1-1	CASSQPGRNTEAFF
TRBV5-1	-	TRBJ2-7	CASSLGRTYEQYF
TRBV5-8	-	TRBJ2-1	CASRGRGGSYNEQFF
TRBV4-2	-	TRBJ1-2	CASSQVPVSDRDYGYTF
TRBV2	-	TRBJ1-1	CASSERDRPGAEAFF
TRBV15	-	TRBJ1-1	CATSTGMNTEAFF
TRBV4-2	-	TRBJ1-3	CASSQERGSGNTIYF
TRBV19	-	TRBJ2-7	CASSIGGGSYEQYF
TRBV29-1	-	TRBJ1-2	CSGGQGLEAF
TRBV7-8	-	TRBJ2-7	CASSSGQGKMSEQYF
TRBV11-2	once	TRBJ2-5	CASSPSWEETQYF
TRBV5-1	-	TRBJ2-1	CASSSSWTGGNEQFF
TRBV29-1	-	TRBJ2-5	CSGRVGIETQYF
TRBV5-6	-	TRBJ2-1	CASSSGTGTYNEQFF
TRBV5-5	-	TRBJ2-2	CASSLIPGQNTGELFF